The clone carrying this T cell receptor (beta chain) was seen only a few times. Its antigen is currently unknown. These data come from a study of cytomegalovirus exposure and HLA in healthy donors. Overall study results and limits: Later analysis demonstrated an association between a missense DCLRE1C variant and TCR beta V- and J-gene trimming.

The donors gave bone marrow, and they were healthy. PCR employed 60 Vbeta and 13 Jbeta primers. Profiling relied on immunoSEQ multiplex PCR, and the TCRdb table lists in-frame clones only, not all of them. The sample lists 130,000 or so clones, just under 80% occurring once. CDR3 length: 14 residues. The germline V gene encodes CDR1 SGHRS and CDR2 YFSETQ. V lost 7 bases, J lost 7 bases, and 17 bases lay in between. The chain combines TRBV5-1 with TRBJ2-2, with D possibly matching TRBD1 (6 bases). The sequencing input was PBMCs. This TCR was recovered from a man younger than 40 in good health and CMV-seronegative. The CDR3 reads CASRLLEGVGELFF. The CDR3, as DNA: TGCGCCAGCCGTCTACTAGAGGGGGTCGGGGAGCTGTTTTTT.